This T cell receptor (beta chain) was recovered during a study of prognosis after radiotherapy for stage I lung cancer. The overall study: The non-small cell lung cancer patients were all considered medically inoperable, with comorbidities accounting for this in about a dozen of them.

As for this clonotype: Germline and junction disagree at one end, which may indicate a read error.

Multiplex PCR, run in two rounds, amplified TCR beta CDR3 from genomic DNA. Used in first-round PCR were primers specific to each TRBV and TRBJ gene. There were universal primers used in the second PCR round. TCRdb recomputed calls from the multiplex PCR reads with MiXCR, one row per CDR3 protein. The table records approximately 15,000 distinct CDR3 sequences, under 55% of them present only once. Germline lookup yields CDR1 MRHNA and CDR2 SNTAGT. The CDR3 covers 18 residues. Sample: PBMCs, taken before or after stereotactic body radiation therapy (not recorded which). The source is a donor over 45 with non-small cell lung cancer. The chain has TRBV6-4 and TRBJ2-6; TRBD1 matches 7 bases. The CDR3 coding sequence is TGTGCCAGCAGTGGGGCAGGGGGAACTTCCTCTTGGGCCAACGTCCTTACTTTC. It specifies CASSGAGGTSSWANVLTF.